This TCR beta chain was identified during a study of CD8+ T cells in alopecia areata. Study summary: Oral tofacitinib, 5 to 10 mg twice daily, was given in an open-label trial.

RNA extraction and reverse transcription yielded cDNA as sequencing template. Profiled with immunoSEQ multiplex PCR; TCRdb holds only in-frame clones, not every one. The sample holds some 120,000 clones, over 60% seen once. Germline CDR1 and CDR2: ENHRY and SYGVKD. This CDR3 is built from 14 residues. V lost 7 bases and J lost 3; bases outside the gene matches: 6. Treatment here: oral pan-JAK inhibitor, 5-10 mg twice daily. Those with alopecia areata gave lesional scalp punch biopsies and peripheral blood. The chain joins TRBV10-3 to TRBJ2-5, with 9 bases aligning to TRBD1. Source: CD4+ T cells sorted from blood, taken at week 4, from a patient treated with tofacitinib. The receptor was isolated from a human donor with alopecia areata. CDR3 coding DNA: TGTGCCATCACTCCGGGACAGGGAAAAGAGACCCAGTACTTC. It encodes CAITPGQGKETQYF.